This TCR beta chain is drawn from a study of blood T cell repertoires in COVID-19. This clone was counted between two and nine times. The assay was immunoSEQ multiplex PCR, and TCRdb's table has in-frame clones only and misses some. This sample has some 130,000 clones, with roughly 80% found just once. The V end was cut by 3 bases, the J end by 3 bases, with 12 bases between. The length of the CDR3 is 15 residues. This sequence originates from a man aged 60 to 69 who had recovered from COVID-19. The source material was peripheral blood. V gene TRBV23-1 combines with J gene TRBJ2-4; tentative D call: TRBD2 (6 bases). TRBV23-1 falls under the ORF class, with uncertain function. CDR3 region: CASSHPPGDKNIQYF. The CDR3 DNA is TGCGCCAGCAGTCACCCGCCGGGGGACAAAAACATTCAGTACTTC.